Detailed here is one TCR beta chain. Its antigen is still unknown. There were TCR beta CDR3 regions amplified from RNA transcripts. HTBI primers were employed in a first-round RT-PCR of the TCR CDR3. TCRdb recomputed calls from the multiplex PCR reads with MiXCR, one row per CDR3 protein. The sample consists of approximately 870,000 distinct CDR3 sequences, 38% of them appearing once. The sample originates from a study of T cells in Graves' hyperthyroidism and ophthalmopathy. Findings of the study overall: Ophthalmopathy was predicted by the model a median of approximately 6.6 months ahead of onset.

The definition of stable Graves' hyperthyroidism was no ophthalmopathy progression within 18 months. Trimming left V 9 bases short and J 4 bases short, with 19 bases between. The CDR3 has 15 amino acids. From germline, CDR1 is LNHDA and CDR2 SQIVND (reference sequence). V gene TRBV19 combines with J gene TRBJ1-5, with D perhaps matching TRBD1 (6 bases). Sequenced input: blood. This clonotype was sampled from a man aged 18 to 30 with Graves' hyperthyroidism. CDR3 DNA: TGTGCCAGCTCAGCGAACAGGGTAGATAATCAGCCCCAGCATTTT. The encoded protein is CASSANRVDNQPQHF.